This T cell receptor beta chain derives from a study of T cell responses to AZD1222 COVID-19 vaccine. Trimming cost V 1 base and J 6 bases; bases outside gene matches: 1. CDR3 length: 13 amino acids. Per germline, CDR1 GTSNPN and CDR2 SVGIG (reference sequence). Method: immunoSEQ multiplex PCR; TCRdb's copy keeps in-frame clones and lacks some. The sample includes over 65,000 clones, around 80% of them seen just once. Sample: peripheral blood, taken on day 0 of AZD1222 vaccination. The clonotype was recovered from an adult in good health. The chain joins TRBV30 to TRBJ1-5, with 9 nucleotides matching TRBD1. The CDR3, as DNA: TGTGCCTGGAGTGAACAGGGGGCTCAGCCCCAGCATTTT. This encodes CAWSEQGAQPQHF.